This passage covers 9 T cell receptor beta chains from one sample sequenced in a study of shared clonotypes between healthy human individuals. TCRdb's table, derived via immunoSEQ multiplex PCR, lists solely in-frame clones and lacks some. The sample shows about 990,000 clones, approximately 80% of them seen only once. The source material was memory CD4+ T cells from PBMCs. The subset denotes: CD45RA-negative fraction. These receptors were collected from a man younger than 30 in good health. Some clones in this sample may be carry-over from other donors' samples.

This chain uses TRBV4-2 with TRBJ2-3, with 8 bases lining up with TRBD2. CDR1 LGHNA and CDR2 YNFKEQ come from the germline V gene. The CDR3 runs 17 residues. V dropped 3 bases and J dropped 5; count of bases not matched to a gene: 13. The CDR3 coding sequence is TGTGCCAGCAGCCATAGCCACGGTGGGCTAGCGGGAGATACGCAGTATTTT. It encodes CASSHSHGGLAGDTQYF.

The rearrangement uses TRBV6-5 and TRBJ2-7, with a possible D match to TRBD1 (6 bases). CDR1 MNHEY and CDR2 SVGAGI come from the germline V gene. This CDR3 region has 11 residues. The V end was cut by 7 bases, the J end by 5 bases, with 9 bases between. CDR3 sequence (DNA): TGTGCCAGCAAACAGGGACACGAGCAGTACTTC. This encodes CASKQGHEQYF.

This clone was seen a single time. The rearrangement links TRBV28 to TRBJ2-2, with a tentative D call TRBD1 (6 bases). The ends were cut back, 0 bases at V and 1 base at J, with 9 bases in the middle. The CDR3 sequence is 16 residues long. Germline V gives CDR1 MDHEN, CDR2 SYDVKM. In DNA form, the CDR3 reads TGTGCCAGCAGTTTATGGGGACACCAGAACACCGGGGAGCTGTTTTTT. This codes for CASSLWGHQNTGELFF.

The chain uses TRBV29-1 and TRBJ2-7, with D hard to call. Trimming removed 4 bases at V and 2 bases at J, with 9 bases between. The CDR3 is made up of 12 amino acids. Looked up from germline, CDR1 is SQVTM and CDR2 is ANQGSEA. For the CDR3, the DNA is TGCAGCGTTGGGTCACCGGCCTACGAGCAGTACTTC. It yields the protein CSVGSPAYEQYF.

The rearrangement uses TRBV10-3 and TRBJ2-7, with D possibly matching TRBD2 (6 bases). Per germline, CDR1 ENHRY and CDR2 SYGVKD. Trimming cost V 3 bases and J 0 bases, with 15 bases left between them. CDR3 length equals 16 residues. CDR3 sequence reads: CAISESPLAISYEQYF. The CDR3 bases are TGTGCCATCAGTGAATCCCCTCTAGCGATCTCCTACGAGCAGTACTTC.

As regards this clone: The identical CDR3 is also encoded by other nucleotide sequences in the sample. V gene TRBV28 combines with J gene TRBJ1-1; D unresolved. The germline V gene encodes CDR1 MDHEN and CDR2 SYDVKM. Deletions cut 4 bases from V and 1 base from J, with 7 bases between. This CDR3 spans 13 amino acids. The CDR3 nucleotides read TGTGCCAGCAGTTCCGGCGGGAACACTGAAGCTTTCTTT. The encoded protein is CASSSGGNTEAFF.

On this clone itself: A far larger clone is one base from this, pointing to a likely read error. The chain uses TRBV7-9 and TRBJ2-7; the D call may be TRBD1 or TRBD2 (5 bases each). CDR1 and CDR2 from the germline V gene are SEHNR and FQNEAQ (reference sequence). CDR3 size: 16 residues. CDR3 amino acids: CASSLGGTVFSYEQHF. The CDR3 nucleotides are TGTGCCAGCAGCTTAGGGGGGACGGTCTTCTCCTACGAGCAGCACTTC.

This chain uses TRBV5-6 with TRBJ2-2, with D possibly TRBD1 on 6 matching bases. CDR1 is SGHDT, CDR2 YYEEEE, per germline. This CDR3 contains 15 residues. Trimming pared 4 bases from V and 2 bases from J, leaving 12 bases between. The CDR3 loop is CASSPGQINTGELFF. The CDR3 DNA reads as TGTGCCAGCAGCCCGGGACAAATTAACACCGGGGAGCTGTTTTTT.

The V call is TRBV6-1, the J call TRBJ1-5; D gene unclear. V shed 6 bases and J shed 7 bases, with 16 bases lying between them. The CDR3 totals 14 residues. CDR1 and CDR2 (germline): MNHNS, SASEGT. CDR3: CASSEFTAGQPQHF. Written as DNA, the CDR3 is TGTGCCAGCAGCGAATTCACCGCCGGGCAGCCCCAGCATTTT.